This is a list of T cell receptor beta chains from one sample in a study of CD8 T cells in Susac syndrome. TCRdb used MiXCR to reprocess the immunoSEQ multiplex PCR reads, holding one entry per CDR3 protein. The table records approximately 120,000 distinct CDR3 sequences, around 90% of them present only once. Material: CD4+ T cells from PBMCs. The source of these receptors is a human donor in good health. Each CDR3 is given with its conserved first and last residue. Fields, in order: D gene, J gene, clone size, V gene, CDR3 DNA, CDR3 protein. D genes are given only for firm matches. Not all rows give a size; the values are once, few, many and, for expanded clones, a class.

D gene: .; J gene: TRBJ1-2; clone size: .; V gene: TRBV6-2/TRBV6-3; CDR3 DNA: TGTGCCAGCAGTAAAAGGGACACCCAATTTACGGGTGGCTACACCTTC; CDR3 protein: CASSKRDTQFTGGYTF
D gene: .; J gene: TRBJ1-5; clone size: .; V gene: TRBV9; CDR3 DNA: TGTGCCAGCAGCCCCGGAGGGTCGCCTAGCAATCAGCCCCAGCATTTT; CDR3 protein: CASSPGGSPSNQPQHF
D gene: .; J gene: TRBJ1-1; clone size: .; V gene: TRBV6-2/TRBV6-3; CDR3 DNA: TGTGCCAGCAGTTATCCGGGGATGAACACTGAAGCTTTCTTT; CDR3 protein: CASSYPGMNTEAFF
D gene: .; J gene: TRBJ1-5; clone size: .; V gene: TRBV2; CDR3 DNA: TGTGCCAACTCCAGGGACCATAGCAATCAGCCCCAGCATTTT; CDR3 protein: CANSRDHSNQPQHF
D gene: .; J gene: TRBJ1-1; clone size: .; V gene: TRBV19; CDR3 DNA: TGTGCCAGTAGTATAAGGGCATCTATGAACACTGAAGCTTTCTTT; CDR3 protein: CASSIRASMNTEAFF
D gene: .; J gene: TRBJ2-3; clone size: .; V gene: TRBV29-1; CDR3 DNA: TGCAGCGTTGAAGATCCGAGGGCGGGCACAGATACGCAGTATTTT; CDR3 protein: CSVEDPRAGTDTQYF
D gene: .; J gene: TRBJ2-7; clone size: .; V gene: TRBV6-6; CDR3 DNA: TGTGCCAGCACCCCAATAGGGCGGAGAGAGCAGTACTTC; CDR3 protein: CASTPIGRREQYF
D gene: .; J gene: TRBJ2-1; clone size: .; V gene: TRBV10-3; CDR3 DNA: TGTGCCATCAATCAGCGTTCCTACAATGAGCAGTTCTTC; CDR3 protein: CAINQRSYNEQFF
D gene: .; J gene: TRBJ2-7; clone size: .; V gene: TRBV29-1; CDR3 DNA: TGCAGCGTTGAGGTTTCCAGGGAGTACGAGCAGTACTTC; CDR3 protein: CSVEVSREYEQYF
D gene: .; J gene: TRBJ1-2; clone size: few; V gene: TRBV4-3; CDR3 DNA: TGCGCCAGCAGCCAAGATTCCCCGTCTGGCTACACCTTC; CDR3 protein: CASSQDSPSGYTF
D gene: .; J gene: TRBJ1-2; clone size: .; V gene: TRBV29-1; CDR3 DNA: TGCAGCGTTGTGGGGGATAGTGGCTACACCTTC; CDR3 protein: CSVVGDSGYTF
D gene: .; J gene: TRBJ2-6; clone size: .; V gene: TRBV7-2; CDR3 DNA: TGTGCCAGCAGCTTAAGGACAGCCTCTGGGGCCAACGTCCTGACTTTC; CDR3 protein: CASSLRTASGANVLTF
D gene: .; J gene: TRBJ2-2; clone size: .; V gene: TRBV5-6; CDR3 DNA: TGTGCCAGCAGCGACCCCATCCGCACCGGGGAGCTGTTTTTT; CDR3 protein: CASSDPIRTGELFF
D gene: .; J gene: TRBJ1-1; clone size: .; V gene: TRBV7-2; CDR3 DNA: TGTGCCAGCAGCTTAGAGATTCCTGAAGCTTTCTTT; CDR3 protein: CASSLEIPEAFF
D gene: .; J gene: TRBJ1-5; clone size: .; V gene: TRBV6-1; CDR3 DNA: TGTGCCAGCAGTGTACCAGGTCAGCCCCAGCATTTT; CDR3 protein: CASSVPGQPQHF
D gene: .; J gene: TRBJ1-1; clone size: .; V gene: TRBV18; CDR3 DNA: TGTGCCAGCTCATCAATAGACACTGAAGCTTTCTTT; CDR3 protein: CASSSIDTEAFF
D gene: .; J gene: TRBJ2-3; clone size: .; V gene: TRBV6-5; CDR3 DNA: TGTGCCAGCAGGACGCGATCGTGGAGCACAGATACGCAGTATTTT; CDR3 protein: CASRTRSWSTDTQYF
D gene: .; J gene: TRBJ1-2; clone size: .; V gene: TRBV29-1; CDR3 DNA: TGCAGCGTTGAGCGGGGGGACTATGGCTACACCTTC; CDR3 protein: CSVERGDYGYTF
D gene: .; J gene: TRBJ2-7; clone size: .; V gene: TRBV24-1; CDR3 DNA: TGTGCCACCAGTTCTCCCGGGCTCCTGATAGGTTACGAGCAGTACTTC; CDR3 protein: CATSSPGLLIGYEQYF
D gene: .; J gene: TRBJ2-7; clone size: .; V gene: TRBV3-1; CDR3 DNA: TGTGCCAGCAGCCACGGCTACGAGCAGTACTTC; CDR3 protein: CASSHGYEQYF
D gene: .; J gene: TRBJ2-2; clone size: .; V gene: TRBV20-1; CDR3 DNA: TGCAGTGCTAGAGATTGGAATAGTCCGAACACCGGGGAGCTGTTTTTT; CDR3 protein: CSARDWNSPNTGELFF
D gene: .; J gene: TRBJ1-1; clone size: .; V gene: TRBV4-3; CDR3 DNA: TGCGCCAGCAGCCAAGAAGCAGCGAACACTGAAGCTTTCTTT; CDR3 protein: CASSQEAANTEAFF
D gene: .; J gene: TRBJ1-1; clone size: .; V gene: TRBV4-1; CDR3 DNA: TGCGCCAGCAGCCAGATAGACACTGAAGCTTTCTTT; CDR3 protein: CASSQIDTEAFF